These 14 T cell receptor beta chains share one sample of origin, sequenced in a study of spatial heterogeneity in lung cancer. Time point in this sample: sample taken at primary tumor resection. Tumor, nontumor lung or frozen PBMC supplied whole RNA that was sequenced unsorted. TCRdb recomputed calls from the 5' RACE reads with MiXCR, one row per CDR3 protein. Among tens of thousands of distinct CDR3 sequences listed, approximately 12% were seen once. Sequenced here: PBMCs, sampled at surgery. The source is a male donor with early-stage non-small cell lung cancer.

This sequence joins TRBV5-1 and TRBJ2-7; the D is unclear. Trimming pared 5 bases from V and 1 base from J, leaving 16 bases between. The germline V gene has CDR1 SGHRS and CDR2 YFSETQ. This CDR3 is 15 amino acids long. CDR3 bases: TGCGCCAGCAGTCCAATGGCGGACCATTCCTACGAGCAGTACTTC. Translation: CASSPMADHSYEQYF. Full variable domain (missing parts from reference TRBV5-1 and TRBJ2-7): KAGVTQTPRYLIKTRGQQVTLSCSPISGHRSVSWYQQTPGQGLQFLFEYFSETQRNKGNFPGRFSGRQFSNSRSEMNVSTLELGDSALYLCASSPMADHSYEQYFGPGTRLTVT.

The genes are TRBV5-6 and TRBJ2-3; the match to TRBD2 covers 12 bases. Trimming removed 5 bases from V and 2 bases from J; junction bases left unmatched: 6. This CDR3 contains 16 residues. Germline V lookup: CDR1 SGHDT, CDR2 YYEEEE. In nucleotides, the CDR3 is TGTGCCAGCAGACCTGGACTAGCGGGGATCACAGATACGCAGTATTTT. Translated, it gives CASRPGLAGITDTQYF.

In this sample, this clonotype turned up many times. The J gene is TRBJ2-1, the V gene TRBV12-3 or TRBV12-4; perhaps TRBD1 as D (7 bases). V was pared by 5 bases and J by 9 bases, with 14 bases between. CDR3 size: 13 residues. The CDR3 is CASSGNRGGEQFF. For the CDR3, the DNA is TGTGCCAGCAGTGGGAACAGGGGAGGTGAGCAGTTCTTC.

This clonotype was observed a handful of times. The chain employs TRBV19 and TRBJ1-5, with 7 bases matching TRBD1. V dropped 1 base and J dropped 2; count of bases not matched to a gene: 8. This CDR3 has 17 amino acids. Germline assignment: CDR1 LNHDA and CDR2 SQIVND (reference sequence). DNA for the CDR3: TGTGCCAGTAGTATAGGGGTAGACAGGGTAGGCAATCAGCCCCAGCATTTT. This codes for CASSIGVDRVGNQPQHF.

At least ten counts were recorded for this clonotype. The CDR3 here is CASSSRRGTSEHEQFF. CDR3 DNA sequence: TGTGCCAGCAGCTCCAGACGGGGGACTAGCGAACATGAGCAGTTCTTC. The gene calls are TRBV9 and TRBJ2-1; TRBD2 aligns across 10 bases. The length of the CDR3 is 16 residues. Germline V lookup: CDR1 SGDLS, CDR2 YYNGEE. With V trimmed by 4 bases and J by 8 bases, 12 bases remained unmatched.

This clonotype was seen ten or more times. The chain couples TRBV19 to TRBJ2-7; no reliable D call. The CDR3 has 14 residues. The germline V and J ends were trimmed by 1 base and 2 bases, with 9 bases remaining between them. Germline values: CDR1 LNHDA, CDR2 SQIVND (reference sequence). CDR3 sequence: CASSIADRTYEQYF. In nucleotides, the CDR3 is TGTGCCAGTAGTATAGCGGATAGAACCTACGAGCAGTACTTC.

CDR3 amino acids: CSVAGDRESEAFF. The CDR3, as DNA: TGCAGCGTTGCCGGGGACAGGGAATCTGAAGCTTTCTTT. V usage is TRBV29-1 and J usage is TRBJ1-1; 9 nucleotides match TRBD1. The CDR3 loop spans 13 amino acids. J lost 6 bases, V lost 4 bases, and 6 bases had no gene match. Germline V gene lookup returns CDR1 SQVTM and CDR2 ANQGSEA. Based on the CDR3 plus reference TRBV29-1 and TRBJ1-1, the full variable domain is SAVISQKPSRDICQRGTSLTIQCQVDSQVTMMFWYRQQPGQSLTLIATANQGSEATYESGFVIDKFPISRPNLTFSTLTVSNMSPEDSSIYLCSVAGDRESEAFFGQGTRLTVV.

This clonotype has only a few counts. The V and J genes are TRBV29-1 and TRBJ1-2, with D possibly being TRBD1 (5 bases). In germline, CDR1 is SQVTM, CDR2 ANQGSEA. CDR3 length: 12 amino acids. V lost 2 bases and J lost 4, with 8 bases in between. In nucleotides, the CDR3 is TGCAGCGTTGAAAAGGGGAGCTATGGCTACACCTTC. Translated: CSVEKGSYGYTF.

There are a few counts of this clonotype. The V call is TRBV10-3, the J call TRBJ1-1; the D gene is possibly TRBD1 (5 bases). CDR3 length equals 14 residues. V shed 6 bases and J shed 6 bases, with 17 bases lying between them. Germline CDR1 ENHRY, CDR2 SYGVKD. The CDR3 loop reads CAISLTGPDAEAFF. Here the CDR3 DNA reads TGTGCCATCAGCCTCACAGGCCCCGACGCTGAAGCTTTCTTT.

This clonotype appeared many times. This chain connects TRBV6-2 or TRBV6-3 to TRBJ1-5, with 10 bases lining up with TRBD1. Unmatched junction bases numbered 4, after V lost 5 bases and J lost 6 bases. The CDR3 runs to 14 residues. Looked up from germline, CDR1 is MNHEY and CDR2 is SVGEGT. CDR3 in DNA: TGTGCCAGCAGTCTGACAGGGGGCATTCAGCCCCAGCATTTT. Translating gives CASSLTGGIQPQHF.

This clonotype was counted at least ten times. The genes are TRBV29-1 and TRBJ1-5; 7 bases match TRBD1. Germline assignment: CDR1 SQVTM and CDR2 ANQGSEA. The CDR3 length is 14 residues. Trimming removed 6 bases from V and 7 bases from J; junction bases left unmatched: 12. The CDR3 here is CSVPYRGQRQPQHF. CDR3 nucleotide sequence: TGCAGCGTCCCGTATAGGGGACAGAGGCAGCCCCAGCATTTT.

This clonotype was seen a few times. This rearrangement joins TRBV30 to TRBJ2-7; either TRBD1 or TRBD2 may supply D (5 bases each). The V end lost 0 bases, the J end lost 6 bases, and 9 bases lay between the germline ends. CDR3 size: 12 residues. Per the germline V gene, CDR1 is GTSNPN and CDR2 is SVGIG (reference sequence). The CDR3 DNA reads as TGTGCCTGGAGTGTAAGTGGGACCGAGCAGTACTTC. Its translation: CAWSVSGTEQYF.

Only a few counts were recorded for this clonotype. V and J are TRBV11-2 and TRBJ2-3, with 7 nucleotides matching TRBD2. CDR3 size: 15 residues. V was clipped by 0 bases and J by 1 base; unmatched bases: 1. Germline assignment: CDR1 SGHAT and CDR2 FQNNGV. CDR3 sequence (DNA): TGTGCCAGCAGCTTAGATCGGGAGGGCACAGATACGCAGTATTTT. Encoded protein: CASSLDREGTDTQYF.

This clonotype was found a few times. The rearrangement links TRBV12-3 or TRBV12-4 to TRBJ1-3; tentative D call: TRBD1 (5 bases). The CDR3 loop spans 17 amino acids. V was shortened by 7 bases and J by 1 base, with 20 bases between the two germline ends. The DNA for the CDR3 is TGTGCCAGCACTCCGATGGGGCACCACCTTTCTGGAAACACCATATATTTT. This gives the protein CASTPMGHHLSGNTIYF.